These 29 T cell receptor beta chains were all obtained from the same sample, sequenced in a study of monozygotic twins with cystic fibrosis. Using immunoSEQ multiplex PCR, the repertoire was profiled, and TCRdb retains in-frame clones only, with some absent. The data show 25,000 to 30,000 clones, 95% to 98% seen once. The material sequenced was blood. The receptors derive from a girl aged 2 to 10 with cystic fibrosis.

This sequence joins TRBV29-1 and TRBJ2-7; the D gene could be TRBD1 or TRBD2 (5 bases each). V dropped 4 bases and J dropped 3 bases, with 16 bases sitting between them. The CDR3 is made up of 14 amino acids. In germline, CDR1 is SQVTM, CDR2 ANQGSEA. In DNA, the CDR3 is TGCAGCGTTGCCGAGGGGATGAACCGCTACGAGCAGTACTTC. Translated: CSVAEGMNRYEQYF.

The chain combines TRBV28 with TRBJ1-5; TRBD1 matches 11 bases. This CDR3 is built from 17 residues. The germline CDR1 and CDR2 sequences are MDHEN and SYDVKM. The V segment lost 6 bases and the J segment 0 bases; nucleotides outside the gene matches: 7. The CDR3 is CASSTPGQGASNQPQHF. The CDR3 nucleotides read TGTGCCAGCAGCACACCTGGACAGGGGGCTAGCAATCAGCCCCAGCATTTT.

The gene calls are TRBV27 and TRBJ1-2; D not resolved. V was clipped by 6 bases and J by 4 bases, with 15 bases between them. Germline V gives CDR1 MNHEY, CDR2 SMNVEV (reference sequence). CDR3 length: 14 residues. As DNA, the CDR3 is TGTGCCAGCAGCAAGACCCCTCGGGTCTATGGCTACACCTTC. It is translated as CASSKTPRVYGYTF.

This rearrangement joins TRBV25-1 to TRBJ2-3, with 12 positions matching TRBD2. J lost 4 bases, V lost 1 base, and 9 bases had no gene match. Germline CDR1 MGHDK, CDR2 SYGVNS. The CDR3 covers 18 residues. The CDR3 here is CASSELETSGRWSDTQYF. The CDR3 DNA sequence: TGTGCCAGCAGTGAATTGGAGACTAGCGGGAGATGGTCAGATACGCAGTATTTT.

The CDR3 spells CASRYRGAGEKLFF. CDR3 DNA: TGTGCCAGCAGATACAGGGGGGCTGGTGAAAAACTGTTTTTT. The rearrangement links TRBV6-5 to TRBJ1-4; 8 bases align to TRBD1. Trimming took 6 bases from V and 7 from J; bases not matched to a gene: 7. The CDR3 covers 14 residues. Germline V gene lookup returns CDR1 MNHEY and CDR2 SVGAGI.

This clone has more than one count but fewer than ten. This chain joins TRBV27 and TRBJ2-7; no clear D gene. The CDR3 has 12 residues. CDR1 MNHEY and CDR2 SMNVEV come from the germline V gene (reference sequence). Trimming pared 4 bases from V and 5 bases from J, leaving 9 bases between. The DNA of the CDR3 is TGTGCCAGCAGTTCCGGGCTCGACGAGCAGTACTTC. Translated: CASSSGLDEQYF.

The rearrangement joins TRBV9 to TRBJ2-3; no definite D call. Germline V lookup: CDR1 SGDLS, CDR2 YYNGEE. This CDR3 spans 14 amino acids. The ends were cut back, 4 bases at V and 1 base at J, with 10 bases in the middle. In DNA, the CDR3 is TGTGCCAGCAGCCCCCGGGTCGGCACAGATACGCAGTATTTT. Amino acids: CASSPRVGTDTQYF.

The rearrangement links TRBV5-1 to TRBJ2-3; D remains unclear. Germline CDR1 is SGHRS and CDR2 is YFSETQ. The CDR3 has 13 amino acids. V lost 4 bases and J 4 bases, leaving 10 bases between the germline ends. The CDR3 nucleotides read TGCGCCAGCAGCGCCGCCCCCCCAGATACGCAGTATTTT. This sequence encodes CASSAAPPDTQYF.

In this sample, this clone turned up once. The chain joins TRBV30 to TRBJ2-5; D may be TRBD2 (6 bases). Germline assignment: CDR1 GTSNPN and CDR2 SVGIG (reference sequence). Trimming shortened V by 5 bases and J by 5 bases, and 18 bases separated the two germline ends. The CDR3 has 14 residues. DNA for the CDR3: TGTGCCTGGGCGCCCGGCCGGGGGTGGGAGACCCAGTACTTC. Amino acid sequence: CAWAPGRGWETQYF.

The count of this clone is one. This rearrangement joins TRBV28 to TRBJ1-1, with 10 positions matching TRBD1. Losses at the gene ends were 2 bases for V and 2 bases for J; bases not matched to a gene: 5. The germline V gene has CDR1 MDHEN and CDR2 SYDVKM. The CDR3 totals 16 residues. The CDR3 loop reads CASSLRQGAGNTEAFF. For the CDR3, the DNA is TGTGCCAGCAGTTTAAGACAGGGGGCGGGAAACACTGAAGCTTTCTTT. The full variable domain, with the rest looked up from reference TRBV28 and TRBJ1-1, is DVKVTQSSRYLVKRTGEKVFLECVQDMDHENMFWYRQDPGLGLRLIYFSYDVKMKEKGDIPEGYSVSREKKERFSLILESASTNQTSMYLCASSLRQGAGNTEAFFGQGTRLTVV.

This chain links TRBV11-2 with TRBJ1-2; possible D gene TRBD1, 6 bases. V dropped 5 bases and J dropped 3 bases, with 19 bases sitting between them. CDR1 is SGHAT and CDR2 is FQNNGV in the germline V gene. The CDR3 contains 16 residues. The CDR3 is CASSQYSRGAHYGYTF. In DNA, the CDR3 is TGTGCCAGCAGCCAATACAGTAGGGGGGCCCACTATGGCTACACCTTC.

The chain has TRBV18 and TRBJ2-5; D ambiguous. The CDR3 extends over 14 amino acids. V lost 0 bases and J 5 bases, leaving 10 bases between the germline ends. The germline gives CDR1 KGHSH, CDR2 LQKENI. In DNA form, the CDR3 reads TGTGCCAGCTCACCACCCGGTCTAGGGGAGACCCAGTACTTC. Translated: CASSPPGLGETQYF. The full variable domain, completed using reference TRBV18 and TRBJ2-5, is NAGVMQNPRHLVRRRGQEARLRCSPMKGHSHVYWYRQLPEEGLKFMVYLQKENIIDESGMPKERFSAEFPKEGPSILRIQQVVRGDSAAYFCASSPPGLGETQYFGPGTRLLVL.

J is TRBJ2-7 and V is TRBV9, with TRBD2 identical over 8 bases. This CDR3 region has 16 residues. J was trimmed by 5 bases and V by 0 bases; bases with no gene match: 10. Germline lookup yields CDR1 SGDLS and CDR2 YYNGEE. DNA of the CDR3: TGTGCCAGCAGCGTAGGATCTGGCGGGAGGAACAACGAGCAGTACTTC. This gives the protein CASSVGSGGRNNEQYF.

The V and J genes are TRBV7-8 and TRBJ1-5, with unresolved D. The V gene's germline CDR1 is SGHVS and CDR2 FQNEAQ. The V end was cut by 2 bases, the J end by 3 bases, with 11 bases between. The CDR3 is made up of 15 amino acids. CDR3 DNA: TGTGCCAGCAGCTTATGGGAGACCGACAATCAGCCCCAGCATTTT. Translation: CASSLWETDNQPQHF.

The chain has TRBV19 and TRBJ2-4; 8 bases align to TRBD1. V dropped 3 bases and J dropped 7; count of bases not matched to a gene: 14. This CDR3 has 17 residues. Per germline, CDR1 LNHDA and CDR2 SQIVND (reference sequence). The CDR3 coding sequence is TGTGCCAGTAGTATTGAGGGGACAGGAGTGTACTTGAACATTCAGTACTTC. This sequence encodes CASSIEGTGVYLNIQYF.

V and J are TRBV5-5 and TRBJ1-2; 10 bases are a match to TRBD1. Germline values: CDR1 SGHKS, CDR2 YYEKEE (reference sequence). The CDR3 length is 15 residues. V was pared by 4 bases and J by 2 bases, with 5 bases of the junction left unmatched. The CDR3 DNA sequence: TGTGCCAGCAGCCAAAGGACAGGGGGAAACTATGGCTACACCTTC. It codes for CASSQRTGGNYGYTF.

The CDR3 DNA sequence: TGTGCCAGCAGTCTGGGACTAGCGAACACCGGGGAGCTGTTTTTT. Its translation is CASSLGLANTGELFF. V is TRBV27 and J is TRBJ2-2; 8 bases align to TRBD2. The CDR3 covers 15 residues. From germline, CDR1 is MNHEY and CDR2 SMNVEV (reference sequence). V was clipped by 5 bases and J by 0 bases; unmatched bases: 2.

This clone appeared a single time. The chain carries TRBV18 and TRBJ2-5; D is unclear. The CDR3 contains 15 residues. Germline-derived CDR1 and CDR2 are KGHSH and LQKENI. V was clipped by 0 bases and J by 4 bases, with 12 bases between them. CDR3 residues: CASSPPSLGSETQYF. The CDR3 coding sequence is TGTGCCAGCTCACCACCGAGTCTAGGCTCAGAGACCCAGTACTTC.

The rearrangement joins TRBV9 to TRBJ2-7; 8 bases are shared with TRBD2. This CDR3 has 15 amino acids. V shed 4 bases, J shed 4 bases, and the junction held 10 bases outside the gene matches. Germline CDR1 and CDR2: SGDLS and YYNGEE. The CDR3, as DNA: TGTGCCAGCAGCCCCCAAGCGGGGGCCCAGTACGAGCAGTACTTC. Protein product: CASSPQAGAQYEQYF.

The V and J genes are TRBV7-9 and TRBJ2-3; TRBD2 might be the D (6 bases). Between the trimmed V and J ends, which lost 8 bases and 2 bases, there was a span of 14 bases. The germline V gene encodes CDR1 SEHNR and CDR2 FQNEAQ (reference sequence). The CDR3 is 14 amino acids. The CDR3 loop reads CASSRDSNTDTQYF. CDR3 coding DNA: TGTGCCAGCTCGAGGGACTCCAACACAGATACGCAGTATTTT. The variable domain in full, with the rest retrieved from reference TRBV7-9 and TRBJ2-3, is DTGVSQNPRHKITKRGQNVTFRCDPISEHNRLYWYRQTLGQGPEFLTYFQNEAQLEKSRLLSDRFSAERPKGSFSTLEIQRTEQGDSAMYLCASSRDSNTDTQYFGPGTRLTVL.

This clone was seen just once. Here the CDR3 reads CASSFSGIGNQPQHF. The CDR3 DNA reads TGTGCCAGCAGTTTTTCAGGGATAGGTAATCAGCCCCAGCATTTT. The rearrangement links TRBV28 to TRBJ1-5, with TRBD1 as a possible D gene (5 bases). Germline-derived CDR1 and CDR2 are MDHEN and SYDVKM. This CDR3 is 15 amino acids long. The ends were cut back, 3 bases at V and 4 bases at J, with 13 bases in the middle.

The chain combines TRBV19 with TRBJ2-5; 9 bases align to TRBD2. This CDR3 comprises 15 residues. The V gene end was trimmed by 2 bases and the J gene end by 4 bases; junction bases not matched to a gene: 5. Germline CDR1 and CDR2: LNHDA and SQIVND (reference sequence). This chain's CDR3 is CASSILAGVGETQYF. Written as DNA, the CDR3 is TGTGCCAGTAGTATATTAGCGGGGGTTGGAGAGACCCAGTACTTC.

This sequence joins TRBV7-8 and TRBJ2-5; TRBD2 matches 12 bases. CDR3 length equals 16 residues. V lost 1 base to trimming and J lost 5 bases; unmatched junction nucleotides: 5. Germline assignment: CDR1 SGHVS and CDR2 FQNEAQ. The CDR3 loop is CASSLGRLAGEETQYF. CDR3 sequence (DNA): TGTGCCAGCAGCTTAGGAAGACTAGCGGGAGAGGAGACCCAGTACTTC.

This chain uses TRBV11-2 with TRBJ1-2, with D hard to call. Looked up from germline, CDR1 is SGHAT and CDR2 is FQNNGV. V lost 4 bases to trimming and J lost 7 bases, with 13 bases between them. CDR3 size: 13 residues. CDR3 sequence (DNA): TGTGCCAGCAGCTCACCGGGGAGGAGTGGCTACACCTTC. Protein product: CASSSPGRSGYTF.

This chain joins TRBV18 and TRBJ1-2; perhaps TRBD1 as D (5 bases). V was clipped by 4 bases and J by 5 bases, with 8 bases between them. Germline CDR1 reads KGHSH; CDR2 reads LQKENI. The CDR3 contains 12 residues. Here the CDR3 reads CASSQGNYGYTF. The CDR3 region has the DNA TGTGCCAGCTCACAGGGGAATTATGGCTACACCTTC.

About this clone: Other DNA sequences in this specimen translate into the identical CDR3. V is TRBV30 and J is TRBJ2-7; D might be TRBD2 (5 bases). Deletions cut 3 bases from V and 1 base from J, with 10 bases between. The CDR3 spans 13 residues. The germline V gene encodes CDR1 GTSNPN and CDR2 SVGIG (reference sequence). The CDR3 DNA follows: TGTGCCTGGAGCGCGGGTGGGTCCTACGAGCAGTACTTC. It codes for CAWSAGGSYEQYF. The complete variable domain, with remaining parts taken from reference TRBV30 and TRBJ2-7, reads SQTIHQWPATLVQPVGSPLSLECTVEGTSNPNLYWYRQAAGRGLQLLFYSVGIGQISSEVPQNLSASRPQDRQFILSSKKLLLSDSGFYLCAWSAGGSYEQYFGPGTRLTVT.

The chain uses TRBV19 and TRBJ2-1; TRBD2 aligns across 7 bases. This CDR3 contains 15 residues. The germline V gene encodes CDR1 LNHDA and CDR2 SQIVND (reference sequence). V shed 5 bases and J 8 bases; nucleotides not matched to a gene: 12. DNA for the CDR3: TGTGCCAGTAGTCCCAACGGGGGGTTTCATGATGAGCAGTTCTTC. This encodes CASSPNGGFHDEQFF.

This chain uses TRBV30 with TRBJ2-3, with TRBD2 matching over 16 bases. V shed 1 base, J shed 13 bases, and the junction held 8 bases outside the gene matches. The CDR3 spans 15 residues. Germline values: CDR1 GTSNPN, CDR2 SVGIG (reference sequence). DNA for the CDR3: TGTGCCTGGAGTGCGGGACTAGCGGGAGGGCCCGTGGAGTATTTT. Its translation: CAWSAGLAGGPVEYF.

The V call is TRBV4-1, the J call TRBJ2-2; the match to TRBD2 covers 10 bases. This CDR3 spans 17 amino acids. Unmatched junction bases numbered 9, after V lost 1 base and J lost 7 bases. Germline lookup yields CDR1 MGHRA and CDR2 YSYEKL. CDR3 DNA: TGCGCCAGCAGCCAAGTAACTAGCGGGAAACGTAGCGGGGAGCTGTTTTTT. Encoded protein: CASSQVTSGKRSGELFF.